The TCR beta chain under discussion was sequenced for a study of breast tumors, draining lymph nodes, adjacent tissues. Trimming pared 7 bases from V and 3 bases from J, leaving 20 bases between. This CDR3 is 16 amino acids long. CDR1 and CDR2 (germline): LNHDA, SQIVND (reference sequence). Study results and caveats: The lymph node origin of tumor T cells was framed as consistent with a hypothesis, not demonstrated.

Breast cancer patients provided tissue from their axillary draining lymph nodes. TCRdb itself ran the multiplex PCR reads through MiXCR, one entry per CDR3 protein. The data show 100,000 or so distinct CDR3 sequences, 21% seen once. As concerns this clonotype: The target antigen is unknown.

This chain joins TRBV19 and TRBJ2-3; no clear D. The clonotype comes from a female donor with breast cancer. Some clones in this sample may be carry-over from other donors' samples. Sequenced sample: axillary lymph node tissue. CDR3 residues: CASTPSKSWKTDTQYF. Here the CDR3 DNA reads TGTGCCAGTACCCCCTCCAAGTCCTGGAAAACAGATACGCAGTATTTT.